This T cell receptor (beta chain) was observed in a study of blood T cell repertoires in COVID-19. In its sample, this clone was seen many times. V lost 6 bases and J 4 bases, leaving 15 bases between the germline ends. Germline V gives CDR1 LNHDA, CDR2 SQIVND (reference sequence). The CDR3 is made up of 14 amino acids. The data were produced by immunoSEQ multiplex PCR, yet TCRdb's version contains in-frame clones alone and is incomplete. This sample carries under 350,000 clones, more than 85% of them seen once, and the ten largest clones take 1% to 1.5%. The sequence was collected from a man in his sixties or seventies with acute or convalescent COVID-19. Specimen: peripheral blood. This chain uses TRBV19 with TRBJ1-2, with D perhaps TRBD1 (6 bases). The CDR3 sequence: CASSPTGTRYGYTF. The CDR3 DNA follows: TGTGCCAGTAGCCCCACAGGGACGCGCTATGGCTACACCTTC.